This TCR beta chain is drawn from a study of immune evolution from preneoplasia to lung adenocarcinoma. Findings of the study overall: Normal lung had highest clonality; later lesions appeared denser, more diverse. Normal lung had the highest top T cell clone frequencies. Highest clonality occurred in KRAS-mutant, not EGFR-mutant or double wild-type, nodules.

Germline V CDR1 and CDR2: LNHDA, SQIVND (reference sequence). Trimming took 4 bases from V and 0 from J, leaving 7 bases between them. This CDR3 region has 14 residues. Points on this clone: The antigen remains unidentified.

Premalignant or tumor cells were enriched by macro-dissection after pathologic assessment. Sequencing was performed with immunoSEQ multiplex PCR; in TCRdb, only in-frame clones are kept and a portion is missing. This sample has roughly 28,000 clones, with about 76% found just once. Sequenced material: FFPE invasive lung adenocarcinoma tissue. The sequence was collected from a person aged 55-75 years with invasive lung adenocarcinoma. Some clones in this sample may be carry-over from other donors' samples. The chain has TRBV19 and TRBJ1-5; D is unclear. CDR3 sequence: CASSKADSNQPQHF. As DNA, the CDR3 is TGTGCCAGTAGTAAGGCAGATAGCAATCAGCCCCAGCATTTT.